Below, 17 T cell receptor beta chains from the same sample are listed, as sequenced in a study of low-dose radiotherapy and immunotherapy resistance in tumors (dated by TCRdb to the early 2020s). The data were produced on an Illumina HiSeq 2500. First-strand cDNA was synthesized with Superscript III and a set of TRAV- and TRBV-specific primers, covering both TCRalpha and TCRbeta chains. TCRs were amplified with Phusion for 20 to 25 PCR cycles, with a constant-region primer paired with the adapter attached to the V primers. TCRdb trimmed public reads at Q25 via fastp, called clones via MiXCR and kept in-frame beta chains. When rows share a CDR3 protein, they turn into one entry using the most common DNA and genes. Recorded for this sample are over 55,000 distinct CDR3 sequences; more than 25% of them occurred a single time. Jointly, the top ten make up approximately 12% of the sample. According to the study, the label for this sample's time point signals: before trial treatment.

The sequencing here drew on PBMCs, taken before treatment. The origin of the receptors is a female donor with ovarian cancer.

The table lists this clonotype with many counts. CDR3 residues: CASSTGTGRSNQPQHF. CDR3 in DNA: TGTGCCAGCAGTACCGGGACAGGGAGGAGCAATCAGCCCCAGCATTTT. The V call is TRBV28, the J call TRBJ1-5; 9 bases map to TRBD1. The V gene's germline CDR1 is MDHEN and CDR2 SYDVKM. Unmatched junction bases numbered 6, after V lost 5 bases and J lost 1 base. This CDR3 is built from 16 residues. The full variable domain, in which reference TRBV28 and TRBJ1-5 provide the parts outside the CDR3, is DVKVTQSSRYLVKRTGEKVFLECVQDMDHENMFWYRQDPGLGLRLIYFSYDVKMKEKGDIPEGYSVSREKKERFSLILESASTNQTSMYLCASSTGTGRSNQPQHFGDGTRLSIL.

V usage is TRBV30 and J usage is TRBJ2-7, with 8 nucleotides matching TRBD1. Trimming at V came to 0 bases and at J to 1 base, leaving 5 bases not matched to a gene. CDR1 GTSNPN and CDR2 SVGIG come from the germline V gene (reference sequence). The CDR3 totals 15 residues. The CDR3 loop reads CAWSVKGTGSYEQYF. In nucleotides, the CDR3 is TGTGCCTGGAGTGTAAAGGGGACAGGATCCTACGAGCAGTACTTC.

This clonotype was counted ten times or more. V and J are TRBV7-9 and TRBJ1-6, with TRBD1 matching over 9 bases. Germline V gives CDR1 SEHNR, CDR2 FQNEAQ (reference sequence). With 4 bases clipped from V and 7 bases from J, the junction kept 5 bases outside the gene matches. The CDR3 totals 15 residues. The CDR3 DNA reads as TGTGCCAGCAGCTCGAGGACAGGGGAAAATTCACCCCTCCACTTT. This codes for CASSSRTGENSPLHF.

This clonotype was recorded at least ten times. The chain employs TRBV2 and TRBJ2-2; D remains unclear. V lost 6 bases to trimming and J lost 4 bases, with 3 bases between them. Per germline, CDR1 SNHLY and CDR2 FYNNEI. The CDR3 is made up of 11 amino acids. CDR3 bases: TGTGCCAGCAGAAGCACCGGGGAGCTGTTTTTT. Encoded protein: CASRSTGELFF. The full variable domain, in which reference TRBV2 and TRBJ2-2 provide the parts outside the CDR3, is EPEVTQTPSHQVTQMGQEVILRCVPISNHLYFYWYRQILGQKVEFLVSFYNNEISEKSEIFDDQFSVERPDGSNFTLKIRSTKLEDSAMYFCASRSTGELFFGEGSRLTVL.

The count of this clonotype is one. The chain couples TRBV28 to TRBJ2-1; no clear D. The DNA end lines up better with TRBJ2-7; the J call may be wrong. Germline CDR1 MDHEN, CDR2 SYDVKM. The length of the CDR3 is 15 residues. The CDR3 loop is CASNVKPGHKNEQYF. CDR3 DNA: TGTGCCAGCAACGTAAAACCAGGTCATAAGAACGAGCAGTACTTC.

Many counts were recorded for this clonotype. The chain has TRBV28 and TRBJ2-7; D gene unclear. V lost 4 bases and J 2 bases, leaving 3 bases between the germline ends. Germline lookup yields CDR1 MDHEN and CDR2 SYDVKM. The CDR3 consists of 11 residues. This chain's CDR3 is CASSSPYEQYF. DNA for the CDR3: TGTGCCAGCAGTTCCCCCTACGAGCAGTACTTC.

For this clonotype: A read error is the likely source, as a far larger clone sits one nucleotide away. The chain joins TRBV25-1 to TRBJ2-7; D unclear. This CDR3 region has 11 residues. From germline, CDR1 is MGHDK and CDR2 SYGVNS. V lost 3 bases to trimming and J lost 2 bases, with 2 bases between them. The CDR3: CASSDTYEQYF. DNA of the CDR3: TGTGCCAGCAGTGACACCTACGAGCAGTACTTC.

This clonotype was picked up many times. J is TRBJ2-1 and V is TRBV5-1, with TRBD1 matching over 9 bases. Losses at the gene ends were 4 bases for V and 10 bases for J; bases not matched to a gene: 12. The CDR3 is 15 residues long. Germline-derived CDR1 and CDR2 are SGHRS and YFSETQ. The CDR3 coding sequence is TGCGCCAGCAGCCCGGACAGGGGCCCTTCCAGAGAGCAGTTCTTC. Encoded protein: CASSPDRGPSREQFF.

The V call is TRBV5-1, the J call TRBJ2-3; 8 bases map to TRBD1. The CDR3 has 15 amino acids. The germline V gene has CDR1 SGHRS and CDR2 YFSETQ. With 4 bases clipped from V and 2 bases from J, the junction kept 6 bases outside the gene matches. CDR3 DNA: TGCGCCAGCAGCCTCGGACAGGGCGCCACAGATACGCAGTATTTT. Its protein product is CASSLGQGATDTQYF.

In its sample, this clonotype was seen many times. The chain has TRBV9 and TRBJ1-5; D gene uncertain. V shed 4 bases and J shed 0 bases, with 5 bases lying between them. Germline CDR1 and CDR2: SGDLS and YYNGEE. This CDR3 region has 13 residues. CDR3 sequence: CASSYNSNQPQHF. In nucleotides, the CDR3 is TGTGCCAGCAGCTATAATAGCAATCAGCCCCAGCATTTT.

This clonotype was detected many times. The chain has TRBV7-9 and TRBJ2-1; D perhaps matches TRBD1 (6 bases). V lost 5 bases, J lost 5 bases, and 16 bases lay in between. The CDR3 has 15 residues. From germline, CDR1 is SEHNR and CDR2 FQNEAQ (reference sequence). CDR3 sequence: CASSASPGHHNEQFF. The CDR3, as DNA: TGTGCCAGCAGCGCCTCGCCGGGACACCACAATGAGCAGTTCTTC. Filled out from reference TRBV7-9 and TRBJ2-1, the complete variable domain reads DTGVSQNPRHKITKRGQNVTFRCDPISEHNRLYWYRQTLGQGPEFLTYFQNEAQLEKSRLLSDRFSAERPKGSFSTLEIQRTEQGDSAMYLCASSASPGHHNEQFFGPGTRLTVL.

The chain employs TRBV6-2 or TRBV6-3 and TRBJ1-5; D may be TRBD1 (5 bases). From germline, CDR1 is MNHEY and CDR2 SVGEGT. V lost 8 bases and J lost 0, with 11 bases in between. This CDR3 has 14 residues. The CDR3 DNA follows: TGTGCCAGCGCCCAGGGTGGTAGCAATCAGCCCCAGCATTTT. Translating it yields CASAQGGSNQPQHF.

This clonotype occurred many times. The rearrangement uses TRBV29-1 and TRBJ1-2; 12 positions match TRBD1. The CDR3 runs to 17 residues. The V gene's germline CDR1 is SQVTM and CDR2 ANQGSEA. V gave up 6 bases and J gave up 7 bases; unmatched junction bases: 18. The CDR3, as DNA: TGCAGCGTGGGCGCCGGGACAGGGGGCTTAGGAGTGGCTGGCTACACCTTC. Translated, it gives CSVGAGTGGLGVAGYTF.

The chain couples TRBV6-2 or TRBV6-3 to TRBJ2-3; D uncertain. The V gene lost 5 bases and the J gene lost 3 bases, with 6 bases spanning the gap. The CDR3 covers 12 residues. CDR1 is MNHEY, CDR2 SVGEGT, per germline. CDR3 in amino acids: CASSRTTDTQYF. The CDR3 DNA is TGTGCCAGCAGTCGGACGACAGATACGCAGTATTTT.

This chain uses TRBV11-2 with TRBJ2-3; 11 bases agree with TRBD2. From germline, CDR1 is SGHAT and CDR2 FQNNGV. The junction had 6 bases not matched to a gene; V was cut back by 4 bases and J by 0 bases. The CDR3 has 17 residues. The CDR3 DNA sequence: TGTGCCAGCAGCTCCGCCGGGACTAGCGGTAGCACAGATACGCAGTATTTT. Protein: CASSSAGTSGSTDTQYF.

This clonotype was seen ten or more times. This chain connects TRBV5-5 to TRBJ1-1, with D uncertain. V lost 0 bases, J lost 8 bases, and 11 bases lay in between. CDR3 length equals 13 residues. Germline V gene data show CDR1 as SGHKS and CDR2 as YYEKEE (reference sequence). The CDR3 region is CASSLVVVGEAFF. CDR3 bases: TGTGCCAGCAGCTTGGTCGTGGTAGGGGAAGCTTTCTTT.

This clonotype was observed once. The chain uses TRBV2 and TRBJ1-1, with D perhaps TRBD1 (6 bases). Germline lookup yields CDR1 SNHLY and CDR2 FYNNEI. The CDR3 has 17 residues. V was clipped by 3 bases and J by 5 bases, with 22 bases between them. CDR3 loop: CASSDTGVGAYFTEAFF. The CDR3 nucleotides read TGTGCCAGCAGTGACACGGGGGTGGGGGCGTATTTTACTGAAGCTTTCTTT.